Each of the 10 T cell receptor beta chains below was sequenced from the same sample in a study of T-cell reconstitution after alpha-beta-depleted transplantation in children. Preparation of the TCRbeta library used unique molecular identifiers. TCRdb ran MiXCR on the PCR reads and lists one entry per CDR3 protein. Of fewer than 500,000 distinct CDR3 sequences in the sample, about 40% are singletons; the top ten hold around 29%. The sample here was PBMCs, taken before TCRalphabeta/CD19-depleted stem cell transplant. The source of these receptors is a girl aged 2 to 9 with aplastic anemia, due to receive a stem cell transplant.

This chain joins TRBV7-9 and TRBJ2-5; D gene ambiguous. Trimming removed 5 bases from V and 4 bases from J, with 14 bases in between. Germline values: CDR1 SEHNR, CDR2 FQNEAQ (reference sequence). The CDR3 has 14 amino acids. CDR3 sequence (DNA): TGTGCCAGCAGCCCGAGCCTGACTGGAGAGACCCAGTACTTC. Protein sequence: CASSPSLTGETQYF.

The chain is built from TRBV28 and TRBJ1-5; D uncertain. The germline gives CDR1 MDHEN, CDR2 SYDVKM. The ends were cut back, 1 base at V and 4 bases at J, with 5 bases in the middle. This CDR3 spans 13 amino acids. The CDR3 loop is CASSLYPNQPQHF. Written as DNA, the CDR3 is TGTGCCAGCAGTTTATATCCTAATCAGCCCCAGCATTTT.

This clonotype was counted ten times or more. The rearrangement joins TRBV29-1 to TRBJ2-1; D gene uncertain. The germline V and J ends were trimmed by 3 bases and 0 bases, with 9 bases remaining between them. The CDR3 sequence is 14 residues long. Germline CDR1 SQVTM, CDR2 ANQGSEA. Here the CDR3 reads CSVDSMSSYNEQFF. DNA of the CDR3: TGCAGCGTTGATTCTATGAGCTCCTACAATGAGCAGTTCTTC.

This clonotype came up many times. The chain combines TRBV29-1 with TRBJ2-7; 10 bases are shared with TRBD1. The CDR3 has 13 amino acids. The germline gives CDR1 SQVTM, CDR2 ANQGSEA. V lost 5 bases and J lost 4; bases outside the gene matches: 5. CDR3 DNA sequence: TGCAGCGTTCCCGGGACAGGGGAATACGAGCAGTACTTC. Encoded protein: CSVPGTGEYEQYF.

The chain links TRBV6-5 to TRBJ2-3, with D tentatively TRBD1 (6 bases). This CDR3 comprises 17 residues. Looked up from germline, CDR1 is MNHEY and CDR2 is SVGAGI. Trimming took off 2 bases at V and 0 bases at J, with 15 bases between the two ends. As DNA, the CDR3 is TGTGCCAGCAGTTACGGGCCGGGACACAGCAGCACAGATACGCAGTATTTT. Its translation is CASSYGPGHSSTDTQYF.

The rearrangement joins TRBV12-3 or TRBV12-4 to TRBJ2-6, with unresolved D. The CDR3 has 17 amino acids. V was trimmed by 3 bases and J by 0 bases, leaving 12 bases between them. The CDR3 protein is CASSFPYWSSGANVLTF. The CDR3 DNA sequence: TGTGCCAGCAGTTTCCCATACTGGAGCTCTGGGGCCAACGTCCTGACTTTC.

Ten or more counts support this clonotype. The chain joins TRBV5-1 to TRBJ2-1, with D uncertain. The germline V and J ends were trimmed by 0 bases and 5 bases, with 9 bases remaining between them. This CDR3 contains 14 residues. Germline lookup yields CDR1 SGHRS and CDR2 YFSETQ. CDR3 in DNA: TGCGCCAGCAGCTTGGACTACCCGAACAATGAGCAGTTCTTC. This sequence encodes CASSLDYPNNEQFF. Full variable domain (remainder filled in from reference TRBV5-1 and TRBJ2-1): KAGVTQTPRYLIKTRGQQVTLSCSPISGHRSVSWYQQTPGQGLQFLFEYFSETQRNKGNFPGRFSGRQFSNSRSEMNVSTLELGDSALYLCASSLDYPNNEQFFGPGTRLTVL.

The chain recombines TRBV20-1 with TRBJ2-1, with 13 bases matching TRBD2. Per the germline V gene, CDR1 is DFQATT and CDR2 is SNEGSKA (reference sequence). CDR3 length: 14 residues. J gave up 9 bases and V 3 bases, and 5 bases lay outside the gene matches. Here the CDR3 DNA reads TGCAGTGCTAGGCGACTAGCGGGAGGCCCTGAGCAGTTCTTC. Protein sequence: CSARRLAGGPEQFF.

V gene TRBV4-2 combines with J gene TRBJ2-7; D is possibly TRBD2 (5 bases). V lost 4 bases and J 3 bases, leaving 16 bases between the germline ends. The germline gives CDR1 LGHNA, CDR2 YNFKEQ. CDR3 length: 15 residues. This chain's CDR3 is CASSRSLGGYYEQYF. CDR3 coding DNA: TGTGCCAGCAGCCGATCTCTAGGCGGGTACTACGAGCAGTACTTC.

The sample holds many counts of this clonotype. The chain is built from TRBV9 and TRBJ2-3; no clear D. The CDR3 has 14 amino acids. Deletions cut 7 bases from V and 2 bases from J, with 14 bases between. Germline V gene sequence: CDR1 SGDLS, CDR2 YYNGEE. CDR3 in DNA: TGTGCCAGCCAAGAAGCGCCGACCACAGATACGCAGTATTTT. It yields the protein CASQEAPTTDTQYF.